The 24 T cell receptor beta chains given below trace back to one sample, sequenced in a study of blood T cell repertoires in COVID-19. Libraries were prepared by immunoSEQ multiplex PCR; TCRdb keeps only in-frame clonotypes and omits some of them. The repertoire holds a few hundred thousand clones, with 75% to 90% as singletons. What was sequenced was PBMCs or T cells enriched from blood (not recorded which). These TCRs come from a young man who had recovered from COVID-19.

In this sample, this clone turned up once. This rearrangement joins TRBV30 to TRBJ1-2, with TRBD1 as a possible D gene (6 bases). The CDR3 has 12 amino acids. Germline lookup yields CDR1 GTSNPN and CDR2 SVGIG (reference sequence). Trimming stripped 1 base from V and 6 bases from J, with 9 bases between. Written as DNA, the CDR3 is TGTGCCTGGAGTGAAACAGGGAATGGCTACACCTTC. Residues: CAWSETGNGYTF.

The chain recombines TRBV4-1 with TRBJ2-6; 8 bases are shared with TRBD2. The CDR3 runs 19 residues. V gave up 0 bases and J gave up 1 base; unmatched junction bases: 8. The germline V gene has CDR1 MGHRA and CDR2 YSYEKL. CDR3 loop: CASSQDVPSGGSGANVLTF. CDR3 nucleotides: TGCGCCAGCAGCCAAGATGTGCCGAGCGGGGGTTCTGGGGCCAACGTCCTGACTTTC.

The chain recombines TRBV3-1 (or the pseudogene TRBV3-2) with TRBJ2-3, with 12 bases that match TRBD2. CDR1 and CDR2 (germline): LGHDT, YNNKEL (reference sequence). V lost 3 bases and J lost 4; bases outside the gene matches: 14. The CDR3 runs to 19 residues. The CDR3 region is CASSHSSGRAPPGPDTQYF. CDR3 in DNA: TGTGCCAGCAGCCACTCTAGCGGGAGGGCCCCCCCCGGACCAGATACGCAGTATTTT.

The chain links TRBV4-2 to TRBJ2-5, with D perhaps TRBD2 (7 bases). The CDR3 contains 15 residues. V was trimmed by 2 bases and J by 4 bases, leaving 14 bases between them. Per the germline V gene, CDR1 is LGHNA and CDR2 is YNFKEQ. Here the CDR3 DNA reads TGTGCCAGCAGCCAACTCCCGGGGGGCGGAGAGACCCAGTACTTC. This encodes CASSQLPGGGETQYF.

CDR3 bases: TGTGCCAGCAGCCCCGAGGGTGCCAGGCCCCAAGAGACCCAGTACTTC. Translated, it gives CASSPEGARPQETQYF. The rearrangement joins TRBV3-1 (or the pseudogene TRBV3-2) to TRBJ2-5; D possibly corresponds to TRBD2 (5 bases). The CDR3 has 16 amino acids. Germline V lookup: CDR1 LGHDT, CDR2 YNNKEL (reference sequence). V was cut by 4 bases and J by 1 base, with 16 bases left in between.

The rearrangement uses TRBV11-3 and TRBJ1-4, with D possibly matching TRBD1 (6 bases). This CDR3 has 20 amino acids. Trimming took off 2 bases at V and 10 bases at J, with 32 bases between the two ends. Germline V gene lookup returns CDR1 SGHNT and CDR2 YENEEA. The CDR3 sequence is CASSLFCERTGPDNDGKLFF. The CDR3 DNA reads TGTGCCAGCAGCTTATTTTGTGAGAGAACAGGGCCGGACAATGATGGAAAACTGTTTTTT.

This clone appeared a single time. The chain has TRBV6-6 and TRBJ1-3, with 10 positions matching TRBD1. With V trimmed by 5 bases and J by 1 base, 14 bases remained unmatched. The CDR3 has 19 amino acids. Germline V gives CDR1 MNHNY, CDR2 SVGAGI (reference sequence). In DNA, the CDR3 is TGTGCCAGCAGTCCCTATTTTCCGGGACAGGGGAGATCTGGAAACACCATATATTTT. This encodes CASSPYFPGQGRSGNTIYF.

The chain combines TRBV21-1 with TRBJ2-7; the table's D call of TRBD1 was not tested on the DNA. TRBV21-1 is recorded as a pseudogene. The CDR3 consists of 15 residues. The CDR3 nucleotides read TGTGCCAGCAGCATCACCGGGACAGGTTCCTACGAGCAGTACTTC. Translated, it gives CASSITGTGSYEQYF.

The CDR3 nucleotides are TGCGCCAGCAGCCACGCCGGGAGTCACACCTACGAGCAGTACTTC. Protein: CASSHAGSHTYEQYF. The rearrangement links TRBV4-1 to TRBJ2-7, with TRBD2 as a possible D gene (6 bases). The CDR3 extends over 15 amino acids. Germline-derived CDR1 and CDR2 are MGHRA and YSYEKL. The V end was cut by 3 bases, the J end by 2 bases, with 14 bases between.

The genes are TRBV18 and TRBJ2-5; 7 bases line up with TRBD2. J lost 5 bases, V lost 3 bases, and 6 bases had no gene match. From germline, CDR1 is KGHSH and CDR2 LQKENI. This CDR3 is 14 amino acids long. For the CDR3, the DNA is TGTGCCAGCTCACCGAAGACGGGAGGTGAGACCCAGTACTTC. The encoded protein is CASSPKTGGETQYF.

The chain uses TRBV7-9 and TRBJ2-1; 15 positions match TRBD2. The CDR3 extends over 17 amino acids. Germline loops: CDR1 SEHNR, CDR2 FQNEAQ (reference sequence). The J segment lost 10 bases and the V segment lost 5 bases, leaving 12 bases of the junction unmatched. The CDR3 coding sequence is TGTGCCAGCAGCCGAATGGGACTAGCGGGAGGCCTCGGGGAGCAGTTCTTC. Amino acids: CASSRMGLAGGLGEQFF.

The count of this clone is one. J is TRBJ2-1 and V is TRBV24-1, with 7 positions matching TRBD1. The CDR3 sequence is 12 residues long. The junction had 4 bases not matched to a gene; V was cut back by 7 bases and J by 8 bases. Per germline, CDR1 KGHDR and CDR2 SFDVKD. The CDR3 DNA sequence: TGTGCCACCAGCGTAACAGGGGATGAGCAGTTCTTC. It is translated as CATSVTGDEQFF.

The chain has TRBV7-9 and TRBJ1-4; 7 bases map to TRBD1. This CDR3 spans 14 amino acids. Germline assignment: CDR1 SEHNR and CDR2 FQNEAQ (reference sequence). Trimming took 6 bases from V and 5 from J; bases not matched to a gene: 6. The DNA for the CDR3 is TGTGCCAGCAGATCCACAGGGGAAAATGAAAAACTGTTTTTT. Translated: CASRSTGENEKLFF.

The J gene is TRBJ2-2, the V gene TRBV24-1; TRBD2 might be the D (6 bases). Trimming took off 4 bases at V and 1 base at J, with 9 bases between the two ends. The CDR3 is made up of 15 amino acids. Germline V CDR1 and CDR2: KGHDR, SFDVKD. CDR3 in amino acids: CATSDPRGNTGELFF. CDR3 DNA: TGTGCCACCAGTGACCCGCGGGGGAACACCGGGGAGCTGTTTTTT.

V usage is TRBV29-1 and J usage is TRBJ1-1, with a tentative D call TRBD1 (5 bases). The germline V gene has CDR1 SQVTM and CDR2 ANQGSEA. The CDR3 has 12 residues. V gave up 6 bases and J gave up 0 bases, with 8 bases separating them. CDR3 nucleotide sequence: TGCAGCGTCAGGGCTATGAACACTGAAGCTTTCTTT. It is translated as CSVRAMNTEAFF.

The V call is TRBV5-1, the J call TRBJ1-4; unclear D gene. CDR1 and CDR2 (germline): SGHRS, YFSETQ. This CDR3 contains 16 residues. Trimming took 0 bases from V and 4 from J, leaving 13 bases between them. The CDR3 sequence is CASSLGGMEGNEKLFF. The CDR3 nucleotides are TGCGCCAGCAGCTTGGGAGGGATGGAGGGTAATGAAAAACTGTTTTTT.

The J gene is TRBJ2-7, the V gene TRBV2; the D gene is possibly TRBD1 (5 bases). The CDR3 runs 11 residues. Germline V gives CDR1 SNHLY, CDR2 FYNNEI. V was shortened by 8 bases and J by 4 bases, with 9 bases between the two germline ends. For the CDR3, the DNA is TGTGCCAGCGGTTCAGGGTACGAGCAGTACTTC. It is translated as CASGSGYEQYF.

To note about this clone: This sample also contains other DNA sequences that code for the same CDR3. The CDR3 nucleotides are TGTGCCAGCAGTTTACAGGGCTACGAGCAGTACTTC. Translating gives CASSLQGYEQYF. This chain uses TRBV28 with TRBJ2-7; tentatively, D is TRBD1 (5 bases). Germline V gives CDR1 MDHEN, CDR2 SYDVKM. The CDR3 is 12 residues long. V dropped 2 bases and J dropped 3 bases, with 5 bases sitting between them.

The table lists this clone with a count of one. The gene calls are TRBV11-3 and TRBJ1-1; D is uncertain. Per the germline V gene, CDR1 is SGHNT and CDR2 is YENEEA. CDR3 size: 13 residues. V was shortened by 4 bases and J by 5 bases, with 11 bases between the two germline ends. For the CDR3, the DNA is TGTGCCAGCAGCTATCGGGGTGGGACTGAAGCTTTCTTT. Protein: CASSYRGGTEAFF.

This chain links TRBV27 with TRBJ2-1; D might be TRBD1 (5 bases). This CDR3 contains 13 residues. The V and J ends lost 8 bases and 0 bases respectively, with 8 bases between them. Germline loops: CDR1 MNHEY, CDR2 SMNVEV (reference sequence). The CDR3 sequence is CASGQGSYNEQFF. The CDR3 DNA is TGTGCCAGCGGGCAGGGCTCCTACAATGAGCAGTTCTTC.

The chain couples TRBV27 to TRBJ2-7; perhaps TRBD2 as D (6 bases). Germline CDR1 MNHEY, CDR2 SMNVEV (reference sequence). The CDR3 totals 18 residues. Trimming took 3 bases from V and 2 from J, leaving 23 bases between them. The CDR3 sequence is CASSFKDTRTSGAYEQYF. For the CDR3, the DNA is TGTGCCAGCAGTTTTAAGGATACGAGGACGTCGGGGGCCTACGAGCAGTACTTC.

The rearrangement uses TRBV7-2 and TRBJ2-7, with D perhaps matching TRBD1 (5 bases). The V gene's germline CDR1 is SGHTA and CDR2 FQGNSA. The V and J ends lost 5 bases and 4 bases respectively, with 9 bases between them. CDR3 length: 12 residues. The CDR3 loop is CASSVDRYEQYF. As DNA, the CDR3 is TGTGCCAGCAGCGTAGACAGATACGAGCAGTACTTC.

The chain has TRBV5-4 and TRBJ1-5, with D uncertain. Trimming shortened V by 0 bases and J by 7 bases, and 11 bases separated the two germline ends. CDR1 is SGHNT and CDR2 is YYREEE in the germline V gene (reference sequence). The length of the CDR3 is 14 residues. The CDR3 sequence is CASSLAGGEQPQHF. The DNA of the CDR3 is TGTGCCAGCAGCTTGGCCGGCGGGGAACAGCCCCAGCATTTT.

V is TRBV11-2 and J is TRBJ2-1; 8 nucleotides align to TRBD2. Germline V gives CDR1 SGHAT, CDR2 FQNNGV. With V trimmed by 5 bases and J by 0 bases, 12 bases remained unmatched. CDR3 length: 18 residues. CDR3 nucleotides: TGTGCCAGCAGCCCCAGCAGTAGCGGGACTAGCTCCTACAATGAGCAGTTCTTC. This codes for CASSPSSSGTSSYNEQFF.